The next 4 T cell receptor beta chains were all read from a single sample in a study of T-cell reconstitution after alpha-beta-depleted transplantation in children. It was with unique molecular identifiers that the TCRbeta library was prepared. TCRdb re-analysed the PCR reads in MiXCR, keeping a single row per CDR3 protein. This table holds fewer than 750,000 distinct CDR3 sequences, under 30% found once. Sequenced here: PBMCs, mostly from graft donor cells, sampled 360 days after TCRalphabeta/CD19-depleted stem cell transplant. These receptors all stem from a boy under two years old who had a stem cell transplant for acute myeloid leukemia, so the T cells may come from the graft donor.

V and J are TRBV12-3 or TRBV12-4 and TRBJ2-7; possible D gene TRBD2, 5 bases. The V end lost 4 bases, the J end lost 2 bases, and 15 bases lay between the germline ends. The CDR3 consists of 15 residues. The CDR3 here is CASSSPTRAPYEQYF. Written as DNA, the CDR3 is TGTGCCAGCAGTTCCCCGACGCGGGCGCCCTACGAGCAGTACTTC.

This clonotype was found a few times. This sequence joins TRBV12-5 and TRBJ2-2; D tentatively reads TRBD1 or TRBD2 (5 bases each). Germline V gene sequence: CDR1 LGHNT, CDR2 FRNRAP. Trimming took 6 bases from V and 1 from J, leaving 12 bases between them. CDR3 length equals 15 residues. The CDR3 DNA is TGTGCTAGTGGACCCGAGGGGTGGAACACCGGGGAGCTGTTTTTT. It yields the protein CASGPEGWNTGELFF. Full variable domain (missing parts from reference TRBV12-5 and TRBJ2-2): DARVTQTPRHKVTEMGQEVTMRCQPILGHNTVFWYRQTMMQGLELLAYFRNRAPLDDSGMPKDRFSAEMPDATLATLKIQPSEPRDSAVYFCASGPEGWNTGELFFGEGSRLTVL.

This clonotype was observed many times. The chain recombines TRBV20-1 with TRBJ1-5, with D tentatively TRBD1 (6 bases). V was cut by 3 bases and J by 7 bases, with 13 bases left in between. Germline V gene lookup returns CDR1 DFQATT and CDR2 SNEGSKA (reference sequence). This CDR3 spans 13 amino acids. The CDR3 reads CSASPGAGQPQHF. CDR3 nucleotides: TGCAGTGCTAGTCCGGGGGCAGGGCAGCCCCAGCATTTT.

The chain employs TRBV20-1 and TRBJ2-7, with a possible D match to TRBD2 (5 bases). The ends were cut back, 4 bases at V and 6 bases at J, with 19 bases in the middle. The CDR3 contains 14 residues. The V gene's germline CDR1 is DFQATT and CDR2 SNEGSKA (reference sequence). CDR3 protein: CSATTGFVGGEQYV. The DNA for the CDR3 is TGCAGTGCTACAACGGGGTTTGTGGGCGGCGAGCAGTACGTC.